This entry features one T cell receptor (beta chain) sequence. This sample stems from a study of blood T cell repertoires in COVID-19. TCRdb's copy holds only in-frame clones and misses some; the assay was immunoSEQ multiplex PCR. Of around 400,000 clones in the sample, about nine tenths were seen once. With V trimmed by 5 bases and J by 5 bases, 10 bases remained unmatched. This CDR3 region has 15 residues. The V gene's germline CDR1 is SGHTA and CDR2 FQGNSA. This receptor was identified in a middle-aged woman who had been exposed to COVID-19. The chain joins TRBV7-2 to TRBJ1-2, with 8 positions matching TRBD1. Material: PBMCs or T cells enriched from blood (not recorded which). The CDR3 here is CASSRDRSLIYGYTF. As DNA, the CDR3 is TGTGCCAGCAGCCGGGACAGGTCCCTAATTTATGGCTACACCTTC.